This TCR beta chain is from a study of Tregs in tolerant kidney transplant recipients. TCRdb keeps only in-frame clones here, not all; method: immunoSEQ multiplex PCR. The sample holds tens of thousands of clones, around 90% seen once. This clone has a single count. The V gene's germline CDR1 is LGHNA and CDR2 YNFKEQ. The V end lost 0 bases, the J end lost 1 base, and 10 bases lay between the germline ends. The CDR3 has 16 residues. The rearrangement uses TRBV4-2 and TRBJ1-5, with D uncertain. This receptor was identified in a human donor in good health. The sequenced material came from Tregs from blood. In nucleotides, the CDR3 is TGTGCCAGCAGCCAAGATCTTAGCTGGAGCAATCAGCCCCAGCATTTT. Translation: CASSQDLSWSNQPQHF.